This record covers a single TCR beta chain. The CDR3 extends over 13 amino acids. The V gene's germline CDR1 is MNHEY and CDR2 SVGAGI. With 4 bases removed from V and 6 bases from J, the gap between germline ends came to 12 bases. This entry is derived from a study of blood T cell dynamics during melanoma immunotherapy. Study background: Metastatic melanoma patients received first-line pembrolizumab or nivolumab plus ipilimumab.

Produced via immunoSEQ multiplex PCR; TCRdb's table is partial and in-frame only. The sample shows roughly 8,700 clones, roughly 87% of them seen only once. Noted time point: week 3, after first cycle of checkpoint inhibitor. Samples come from before therapy and from week 3 after the first blockade cycle. Prior systemic cancer therapy, immunosuppressant use and other active malignancies excluded patients. The source is a human donor with melanoma. This chain links TRBV6-5 with TRBJ1-1, with D unresolved. Sequenced material: blood, taken from a patient treated with checkpoint blockade. The CDR3 DNA reads TGTGCCAGCAGTTCCCCCCAGAGTCCTGAAGCTTTCTTT. Translating it yields CASSSPQSPEAFF.